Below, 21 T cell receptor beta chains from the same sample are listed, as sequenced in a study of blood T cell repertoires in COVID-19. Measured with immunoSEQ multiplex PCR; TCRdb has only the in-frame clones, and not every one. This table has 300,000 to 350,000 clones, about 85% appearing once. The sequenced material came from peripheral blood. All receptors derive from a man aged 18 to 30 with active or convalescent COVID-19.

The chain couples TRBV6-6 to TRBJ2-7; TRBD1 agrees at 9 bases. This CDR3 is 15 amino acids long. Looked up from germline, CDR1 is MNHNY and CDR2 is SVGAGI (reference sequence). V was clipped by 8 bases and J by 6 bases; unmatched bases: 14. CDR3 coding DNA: TGTGCCAGCTGTCTCACCGGGACAGGGTCGGGCGAGCAGTACTTC. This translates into CASCLTGTGSGEQYF.

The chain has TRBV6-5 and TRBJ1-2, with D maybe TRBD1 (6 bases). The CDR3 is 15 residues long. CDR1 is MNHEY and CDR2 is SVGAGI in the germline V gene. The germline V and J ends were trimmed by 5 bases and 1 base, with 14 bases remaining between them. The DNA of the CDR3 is TGTGCCAGCAGTCCCGAGGACAGATTTAACTATGGCTACACCTTC. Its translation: CASSPEDRFNYGYTF.

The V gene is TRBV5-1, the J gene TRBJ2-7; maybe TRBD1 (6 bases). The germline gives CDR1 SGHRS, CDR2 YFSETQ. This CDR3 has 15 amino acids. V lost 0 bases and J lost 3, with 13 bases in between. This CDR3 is CASSLGEADSYEQYF. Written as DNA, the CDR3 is TGCGCCAGCAGCTTGGGAGAGGCGGACAGCTACGAGCAGTACTTC.

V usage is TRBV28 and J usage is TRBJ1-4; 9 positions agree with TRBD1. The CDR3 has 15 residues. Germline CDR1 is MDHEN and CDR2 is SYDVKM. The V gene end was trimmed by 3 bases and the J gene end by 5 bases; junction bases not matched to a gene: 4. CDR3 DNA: TGTGCCAGCAGTTTTCTCGGGACAGGGAATGAAAAACTGTTTTTT. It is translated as CASSFLGTGNEKLFF.

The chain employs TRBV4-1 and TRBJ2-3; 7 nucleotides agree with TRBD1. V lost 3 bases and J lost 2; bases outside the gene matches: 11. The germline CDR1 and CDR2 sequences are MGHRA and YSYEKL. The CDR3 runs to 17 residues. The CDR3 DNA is TGCGCCAGCAGCCAGCCTACGACAGGGCGAAACACAGATACGCAGTATTTT. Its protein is CASSQPTTGRNTDTQYF.

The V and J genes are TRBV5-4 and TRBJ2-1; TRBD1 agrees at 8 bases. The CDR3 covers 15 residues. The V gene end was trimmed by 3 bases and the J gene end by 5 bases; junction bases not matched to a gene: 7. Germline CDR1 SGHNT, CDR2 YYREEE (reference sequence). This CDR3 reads CASSSRDRWDNEQFF. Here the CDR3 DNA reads TGTGCCAGCAGCTCCCGGGACAGGTGGGACAATGAGCAGTTCTTC. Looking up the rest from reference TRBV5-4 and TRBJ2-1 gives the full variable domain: ETGVTQSPTHLIKTRGQQVTLRCSSQSGHNTVSWYQQALGQGPQFIFQYYREEENGRGNFPPRFSGLQFPNYSSELNVNALELDDSALYLCASSSRDRWDNEQFFGPGTRLTVL.

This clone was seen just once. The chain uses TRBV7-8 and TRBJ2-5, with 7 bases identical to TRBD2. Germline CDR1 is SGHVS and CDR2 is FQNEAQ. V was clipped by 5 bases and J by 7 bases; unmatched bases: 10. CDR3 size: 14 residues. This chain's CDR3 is CASSDLSGAATQYF. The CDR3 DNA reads TGTGCCAGCAGCGACCTGAGCGGGGCGGCGACCCAGTACTTC. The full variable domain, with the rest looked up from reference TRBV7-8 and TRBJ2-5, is GAGVSQSPRYKVAKRGQDVALRCDPISGHVSLFWYQQALGQGPEFLTYFQNEAQLDKSGLPSDRFFAERPEGSVSTLKIQRTQQEDSAVYLCASSDLSGAATQYFGPGTRLLVL.

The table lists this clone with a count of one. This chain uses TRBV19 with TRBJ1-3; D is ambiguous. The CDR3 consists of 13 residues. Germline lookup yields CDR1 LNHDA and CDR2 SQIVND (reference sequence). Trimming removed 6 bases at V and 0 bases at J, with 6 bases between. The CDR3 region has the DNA TGTGCCAGTAGATCTTACTCTGGAAACACCATATATTTT. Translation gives CASRSYSGNTIYF.

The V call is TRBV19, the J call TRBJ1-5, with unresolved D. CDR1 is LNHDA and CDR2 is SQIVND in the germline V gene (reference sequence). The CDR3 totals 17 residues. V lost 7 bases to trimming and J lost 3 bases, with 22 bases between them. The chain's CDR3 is CASTPGRRLAFNQPQHF. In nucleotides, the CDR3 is TGTGCCAGTACCCCAGGTCGAAGGCTGGCCTTCAATCAGCCCCAGCATTTT.

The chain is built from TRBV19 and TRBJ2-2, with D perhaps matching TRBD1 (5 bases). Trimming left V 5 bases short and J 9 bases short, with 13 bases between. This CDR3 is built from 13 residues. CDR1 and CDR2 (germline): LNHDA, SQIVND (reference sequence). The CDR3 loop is CASSPQGGRELFF. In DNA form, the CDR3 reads TGTGCCAGTAGTCCTCAGGGTGGGCGGGAGCTGTTTTTT.

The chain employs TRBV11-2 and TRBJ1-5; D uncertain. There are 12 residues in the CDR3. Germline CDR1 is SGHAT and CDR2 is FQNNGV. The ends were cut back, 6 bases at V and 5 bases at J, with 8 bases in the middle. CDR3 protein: CASRGDHQPQHF. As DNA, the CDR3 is TGTGCCAGCAGAGGAGACCATCAGCCCCAGCATTTT.

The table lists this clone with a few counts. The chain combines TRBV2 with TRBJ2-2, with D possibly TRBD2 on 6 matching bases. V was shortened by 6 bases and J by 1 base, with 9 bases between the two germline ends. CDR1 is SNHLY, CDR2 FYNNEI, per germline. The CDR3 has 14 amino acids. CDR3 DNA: TGTGCCAGCAGGGGACTGCTGAACACCGGGGAGCTGTTTTTT. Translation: CASRGLLNTGELFF. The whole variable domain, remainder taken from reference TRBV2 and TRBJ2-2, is EPEVTQTPSHQVTQMGQEVILRCVPISNHLYFYWYRQILGQKVEFLVSFYNNEISEKSEIFDDQFSVERPDGSNFTLKIRSTKLEDSAMYFCASRGLLNTGELFFGEGSRLTVL.

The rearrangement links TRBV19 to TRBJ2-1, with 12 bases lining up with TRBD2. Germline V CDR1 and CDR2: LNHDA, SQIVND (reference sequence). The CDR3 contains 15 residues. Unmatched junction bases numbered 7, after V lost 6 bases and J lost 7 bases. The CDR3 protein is CASRLAGGKGNEQFF. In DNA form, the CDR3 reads TGTGCCAGTAGGCTAGCGGGGGGGAAGGGAAATGAGCAGTTCTTC.

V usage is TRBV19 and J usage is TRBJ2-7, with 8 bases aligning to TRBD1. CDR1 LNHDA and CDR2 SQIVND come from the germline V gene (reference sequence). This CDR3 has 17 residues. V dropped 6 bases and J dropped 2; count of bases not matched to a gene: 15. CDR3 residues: CASSGQGYPLGTYEQYF. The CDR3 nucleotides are TGTGCCAGTAGCGGACAGGGATATCCACTGGGGACCTACGAGCAGTACTTC.

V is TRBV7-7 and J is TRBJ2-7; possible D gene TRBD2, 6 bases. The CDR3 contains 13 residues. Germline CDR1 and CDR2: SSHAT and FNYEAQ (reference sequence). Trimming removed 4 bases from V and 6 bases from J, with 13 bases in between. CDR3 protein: CASSWSPGSEQYF. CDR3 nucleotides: TGTGCCAGCAGCTGGTCGCCCGGGAGCGAGCAGTACTTC. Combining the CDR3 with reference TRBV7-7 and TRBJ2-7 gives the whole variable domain GAGVSQSPRYKVTKRGQDVTLRCDPISSHATLYWYQQALGQGPEFLTYFNYEAQPDKSGLPSDRFSAERPEGSISTLTIQRTEQRDSAMYRCASSWSPGSEQYFGPGTRLTVT.

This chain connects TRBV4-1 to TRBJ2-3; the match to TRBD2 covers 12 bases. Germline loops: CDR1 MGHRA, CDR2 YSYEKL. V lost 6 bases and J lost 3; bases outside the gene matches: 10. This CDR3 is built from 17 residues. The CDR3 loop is CASRPTGLAGRTDTQYF. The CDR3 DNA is TGCGCCAGCAGACCTACCGGACTAGCGGGAAGGACAGATACGCAGTATTTT.

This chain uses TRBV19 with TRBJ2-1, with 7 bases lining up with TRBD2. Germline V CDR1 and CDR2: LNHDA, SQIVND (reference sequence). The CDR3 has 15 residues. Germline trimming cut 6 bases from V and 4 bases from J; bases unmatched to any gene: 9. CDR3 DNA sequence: TGTGCCAGTAGGTGGGGGGGGAGTCCATACAATGAGCAGTTCTTC. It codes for CASRWGGSPYNEQFF.

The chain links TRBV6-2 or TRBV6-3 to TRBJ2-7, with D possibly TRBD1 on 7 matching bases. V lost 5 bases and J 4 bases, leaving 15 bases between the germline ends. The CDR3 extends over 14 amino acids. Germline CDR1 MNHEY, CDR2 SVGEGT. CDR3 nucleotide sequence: TGTGCCAGCAGTCGGCGGGACAGTGAATACGAGCAGTACTTC. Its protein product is CASSRRDSEYEQYF.

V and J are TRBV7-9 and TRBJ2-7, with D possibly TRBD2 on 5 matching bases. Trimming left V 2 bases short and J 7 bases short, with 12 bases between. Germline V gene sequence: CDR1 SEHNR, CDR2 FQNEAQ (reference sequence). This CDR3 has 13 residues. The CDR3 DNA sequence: TGTGCCAGCAGCTTAACCTCGGGGTTAGAGCAGTACTTC. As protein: CASSLTSGLEQYF.

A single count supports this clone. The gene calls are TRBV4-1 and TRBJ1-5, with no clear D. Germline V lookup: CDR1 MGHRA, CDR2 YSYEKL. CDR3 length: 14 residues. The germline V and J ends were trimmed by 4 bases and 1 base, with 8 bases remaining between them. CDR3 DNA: TGCGCCAGCAGCCCAGTGATCAGCAATCAGCCCCAGCATTTT. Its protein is CASSPVISNQPQHF.

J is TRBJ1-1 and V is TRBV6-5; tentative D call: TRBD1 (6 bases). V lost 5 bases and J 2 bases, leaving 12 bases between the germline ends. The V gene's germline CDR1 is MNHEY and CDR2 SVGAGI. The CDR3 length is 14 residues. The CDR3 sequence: CASSLGHRNTEAFF. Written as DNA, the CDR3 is TGTGCCAGCAGTCTGGGACACCGAAACACTGAAGCTTTCTTT.